These 14 T cell receptor beta chains originate from one sample sequenced in a study of T cell repertoires in cytomegalovirus infection. TCRdb re-analysed the reads in MiXCR, keeping a single row per CDR3 protein. The sample has about 740,000 distinct CDR3 sequences; roughly 35% are singletons. The sequencing sample was made of PBMCs. The origin of the receptors is a human donor in good health (CMV status not recorded). Some clones in this sample may be carry-over from other donors' samples.

This clonotype showed up just a few times. This rearrangement joins TRBV12-3 or TRBV12-4 to TRBJ2-3; possibly TRBD1 for D (6 bases). Trimming shortened V by 6 bases and J by 0 bases, and 13 bases separated the two germline ends. This CDR3 comprises 15 residues. CDR3 in amino acids: CASSPTGFSTDTQYF. CDR3 nucleotide sequence: TGTGCCAGCAGCCCAACAGGGTTTAGCACAGATACGCAGTATTTT.

This clonotype turned up a few times. V and J are TRBV6-2 or TRBV6-3 and TRBJ1-5, with D tentatively TRBD1 (5 bases). The V gene's germline CDR1 is MNHEY and CDR2 SVGEGT. This CDR3 comprises 14 residues. V was cut by 5 bases and J by 4 bases, with 12 bases left in between. The CDR3 bases are TGTGCCAGCAGTCGGACATACCGAAATCAGCCCCAGCATTTT. Amino acids: CASSRTYRNQPQHF.

CDR3 protein: CASSFGSGEYTF. The CDR3 bases are TGTGCCAGCAGTTTCGGTTCCGGGGAATACACCTTC. The J gene is TRBJ1-2, the V gene TRBV28; no reliable D call. Germline V gives CDR1 MDHEN, CDR2 SYDVKM. Trimming took off 3 bases at V and 11 bases at J, with 13 bases between the two ends. The CDR3 length is 12 residues.

This clonotype was observed many times. V gene TRBV6-6 combines with J gene TRBJ2-6; D is unclear. Per the germline V gene, CDR1 is MNHNY and CDR2 is SVGAGI (reference sequence). CDR3 length equals 13 residues. Between the trimmed V and J ends, which lost 9 bases and 0 bases, there was a span of 6 bases. The CDR3 DNA reads TGTGCCAGTGACCCCTCTGGGGCCAACGTCCTGACTTTC. This sequence encodes CASDPSGANVLTF.

CDR3 loop: CASSLVTSGNQPQHF. CDR3 DNA sequence: TGTGCCAGCAGCTTAGTGACCTCGGGCAATCAGCCCCAGCATTTT. The gene calls are TRBV7-9 and TRBJ1-5; no clear D. Germline CDR1 is SEHNR and CDR2 is FQNEAQ (reference sequence). This CDR3 spans 15 amino acids. V was cut by 1 base and J by 2 bases, with 9 bases left in between.

This clonotype came up a few times. The chain is built from TRBV24-1 and TRBJ2-7; 8 nucleotides align to TRBD2. The germline V gene has CDR1 KGHDR and CDR2 SFDVKD. V trimming: 7 bases; J trimming: 1 base; junction bases outside the gene matches: 11. This CDR3 is built from 16 residues. The CDR3 nucleotides are TGTGCCACCAGCCCAACTACTAGCGGAGATTCCTACGAGCAGTACTTC. It yields the protein CATSPTTSGDSYEQYF.

The rearrangement joins TRBV10-3 to TRBJ2-3; D remains unclear. Germline V CDR1 and CDR2: ENHRY, SYGVKD. Trimming left V 8 bases short and J 2 bases short, with 8 bases between. This CDR3 comprises 12 residues. The CDR3 loop is CAIGSHTDTQYF. The CDR3 region has the DNA TGTGCCATCGGATCCCACACAGATACGCAGTATTTT.

The chain carries TRBV6-5 and TRBJ1-6; perhaps TRBD1 as D (5 bases). Trimming stripped 5 bases from V and 4 bases from J, with 15 bases between. CDR1 and CDR2 (germline): MNHEY, SVGAGI. This CDR3 is built from 16 residues. The CDR3 nucleotides read TGTGCCAGCAGTCCCATTCGTGGGACGTATAATTCACCCCTCCACTTT. This codes for CASSPIRGTYNSPLHF.

This clonotype was counted between two and nine times. The chain couples TRBV7-2 to TRBJ2-7, with 9 bases fitting TRBD1. The V and J ends lost 5 bases and 2 bases, in that order; junction bases with no gene match: 16. The CDR3 is made up of 18 amino acids. Germline values: CDR1 SGHTA, CDR2 FQGNSA. CDR3 in amino acids: CASSVRDRVTPGAYEQYF. DNA for the CDR3: TGTGCCAGCAGCGTCCGGGACAGGGTAACACCCGGCGCCTACGAGCAGTACTTC. Based on the CDR3 plus reference TRBV7-2 and TRBJ2-7, the full variable domain is GAGVSQSPSNKVTEKGKDVELRCDPISGHTALYWYRQSLGQGLEFLIYFQGNSAPDKSGLPSDRFSAERTGGSVSTLTIQRTQQEDSAVYLCASSVRDRVTPGAYEQYFGPGTRLTVT.

This clonotype was detected ten times or more. This sequence joins TRBV7-2 and TRBJ1-5, with 7 bases matching TRBD1. Germline CDR1 and CDR2: SGHTA and FQGNSA. This CDR3 contains 17 residues. V lost 5 bases, J lost 0 bases, and 10 bases stayed unmatched. CDR3 residues: CASSPGRGLGSNQPQHF. For the CDR3, the DNA is TGTGCCAGCAGCCCGGGGAGGGGGCTTGGTAGCAATCAGCCCCAGCATTTT.

CDR3 DNA sequence: TGCAGTGCTAGACCGCAGCGGGGACAGGGTCACGAGCAGTACTTC. It is translated as CSARPQRGQGHEQYF. This sequence joins TRBV20-1 and TRBJ2-7; the match to TRBD1 covers 9 bases. Germline assignment: CDR1 DFQATT and CDR2 SNEGSKA (reference sequence). The ends lost 2 bases at V and 5 bases at J; junction bases unmatched: 10. The CDR3 extends over 15 amino acids.

Points on this clonotype: One end of the junction varies from germline; a read error may be responsible. This sequence joins TRBV7-9 and TRBJ2-6; maybe TRBD2 (6 bases). The CDR3 covers 16 residues. Germline CDR1 and CDR2: SEHNR and FQNEAQ (reference sequence). The CDR3 region has the DNA TGTGCCTGCAGCTTAAGGAGGGGCGCTGGGGCCAACGTCCTGACTTTC. It is translated as CACSLRRGAGANVLTF.

Comment on this clonotype: Relative to the germline gene, one junction end is altered; a read error may explain this. The V and J genes are TRBV6-1 and TRBJ1-5; 9 positions agree with TRBD1. This CDR3 comprises 15 residues. Germline CDR1 reads MNHNS; CDR2 reads SASEGT. For the CDR3, the DNA is TGTGCCCGCAGTGACTGGACAGGGGACAATCAGCCCCAGCATTTT. Encoded protein: CARSDWTGDNQPQHF.

In this sample, this clonotype turned up a few times. The rearrangement links TRBV5-4 to TRBJ1-1, with 7 bases that match TRBD1. The V segment lost 4 bases and the J segment 4 bases; nucleotides outside the gene matches: 19. Germline V gene sequence: CDR1 SGHNT, CDR2 YYREEE (reference sequence). This CDR3 region has 18 residues. The CDR3 reads CASSPEGAGEVLGTEAFF. As DNA, the CDR3 is TGTGCCAGCAGCCCGGAGGGGGCAGGGGAGGTATTAGGCACTGAAGCTTTCTTT.